This TCR beta chain appears in the sequencing data of a study of T cells in women clearing cervical HPV infection. Each participant carried one incident cervical HPV16 infection only. V was pared by 3 bases and J by 5 bases, with 10 bases between. Germline values: CDR1 MDHEN, CDR2 SYDVKM. CDR3 length: 13 amino acids. Concerning this clone: From the germline J gene comes the end of the CDR3, since the read stops 3 residues before it.

Average input was approximately 1,200 ng genomic DNA for immunoSEQ TCR beta CDR3 amplification. Clones were sequenced by immunoSEQ multiplex PCR, and TCRdb holds only the in-frame ones, with some missing. This table holds fewer than 35,000 clones. The origin of this receptor is a woman aged 18 to 69 with a cervical HPV16 infection that either progressed to CIN3+ or cleared (not recorded which). Sequencing was done on a sample of blood buffy coat. The J gene is TRBJ2-5, the V gene TRBV28; D may be TRBD2 (5 bases). The CDR3 spells CASSLASMETQYF. CDR3 DNA (partial): TGTGCCAGCAGTTTGGCTAGCATGGAGACC.